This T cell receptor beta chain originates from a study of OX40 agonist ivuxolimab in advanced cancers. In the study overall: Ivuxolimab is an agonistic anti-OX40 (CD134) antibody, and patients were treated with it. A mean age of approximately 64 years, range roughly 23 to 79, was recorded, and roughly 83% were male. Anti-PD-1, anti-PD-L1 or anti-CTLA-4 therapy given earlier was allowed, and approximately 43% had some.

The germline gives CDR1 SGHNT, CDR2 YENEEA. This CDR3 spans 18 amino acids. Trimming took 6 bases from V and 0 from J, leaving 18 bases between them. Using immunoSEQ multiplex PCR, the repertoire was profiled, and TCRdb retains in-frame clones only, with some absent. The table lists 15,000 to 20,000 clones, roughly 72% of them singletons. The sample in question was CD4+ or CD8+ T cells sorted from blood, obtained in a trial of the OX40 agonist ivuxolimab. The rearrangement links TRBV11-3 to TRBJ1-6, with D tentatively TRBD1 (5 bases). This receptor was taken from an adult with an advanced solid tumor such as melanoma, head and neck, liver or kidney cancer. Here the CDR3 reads CASSSQADRVSYNSPLHF. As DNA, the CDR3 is TGTGCCAGCAGTTCCCAAGCCGACAGAGTCTCCTATAATTCACCCCTCCACTTT.